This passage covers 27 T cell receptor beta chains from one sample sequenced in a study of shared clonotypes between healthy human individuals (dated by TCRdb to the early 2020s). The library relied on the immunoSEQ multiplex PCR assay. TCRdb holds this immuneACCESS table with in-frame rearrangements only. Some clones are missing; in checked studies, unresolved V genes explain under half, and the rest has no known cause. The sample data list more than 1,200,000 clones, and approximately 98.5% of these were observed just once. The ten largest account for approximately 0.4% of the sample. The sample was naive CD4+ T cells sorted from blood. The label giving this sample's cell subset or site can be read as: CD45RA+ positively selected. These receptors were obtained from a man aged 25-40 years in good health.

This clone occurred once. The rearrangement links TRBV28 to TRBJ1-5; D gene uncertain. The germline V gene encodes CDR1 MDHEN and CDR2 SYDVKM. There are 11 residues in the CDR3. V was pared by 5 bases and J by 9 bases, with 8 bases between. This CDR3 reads CASSSRWPQHF. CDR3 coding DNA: TGTGCCAGCAGTAGTAGGTGGCCCCAGCATTTT. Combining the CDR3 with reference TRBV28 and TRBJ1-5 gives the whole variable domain DVKVTQSSRYLVKRTGEKVFLECVQDMDHENMFWYRQDPGLGLRLIYFSYDVKMKEKGDIPEGYSVSREKKERFSLILESASTNQTSMYLCASSSRWPQHFGDGTRLSIL.

The CDR3 spells CASSQGFYEQYF. DNA of the CDR3: TGTGCCAGCAGCCAGGGCTTCTACGAGCAGTACTTC. This chain connects TRBV7-9 to TRBJ2-7; a possible D gene is TRBD1 (5 bases). Trimming removed 5 bases from V and 3 bases from J, with 8 bases in between. Germline lookup yields CDR1 SEHNR and CDR2 FQNEAQ (reference sequence). The CDR3 is made up of 12 amino acids.

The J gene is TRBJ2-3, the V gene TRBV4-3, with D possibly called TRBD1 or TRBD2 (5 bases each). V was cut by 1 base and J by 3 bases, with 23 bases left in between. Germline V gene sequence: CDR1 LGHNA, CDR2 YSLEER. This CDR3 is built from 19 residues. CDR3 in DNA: TGCGCCAGCAGCCAAGTTGGGGTAGGGACGGCAAGGAAGACAGATACGCAGTATTTT. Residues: CASSQVGVGTARKTDTQYF.

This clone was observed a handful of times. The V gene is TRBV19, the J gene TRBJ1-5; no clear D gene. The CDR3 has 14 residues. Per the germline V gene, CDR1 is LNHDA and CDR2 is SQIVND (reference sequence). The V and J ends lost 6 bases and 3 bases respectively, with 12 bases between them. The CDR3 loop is CASRTTVLNQPQHF. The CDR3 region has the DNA TGTGCCAGTAGGACGACGGTCCTCAATCAGCCCCAGCATTTT.

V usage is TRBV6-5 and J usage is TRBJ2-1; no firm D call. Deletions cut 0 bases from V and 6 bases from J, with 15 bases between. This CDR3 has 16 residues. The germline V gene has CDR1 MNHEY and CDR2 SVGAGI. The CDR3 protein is CASSYSRRSSLNEQFF. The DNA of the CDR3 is TGTGCCAGCAGTTACTCGCGACGGTCCTCCCTCAATGAGCAGTTCTTC.

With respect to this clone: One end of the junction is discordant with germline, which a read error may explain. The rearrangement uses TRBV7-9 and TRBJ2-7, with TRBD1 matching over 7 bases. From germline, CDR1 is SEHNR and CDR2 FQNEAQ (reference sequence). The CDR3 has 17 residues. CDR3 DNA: TGTACCAGCAGCTTAGTTCGAAGCCCGGGACAGACCTACGAGCAGTACTTC. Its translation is CTSSLVRSPGQTYEQYF.

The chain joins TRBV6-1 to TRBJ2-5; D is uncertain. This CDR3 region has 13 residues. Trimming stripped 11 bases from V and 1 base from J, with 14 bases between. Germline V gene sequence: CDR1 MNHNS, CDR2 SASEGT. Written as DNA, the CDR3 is TGTGCCTCTCCCCAAGCTCTCCAAGAGACCCAGTACTTC. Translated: CASPQALQETQYF.

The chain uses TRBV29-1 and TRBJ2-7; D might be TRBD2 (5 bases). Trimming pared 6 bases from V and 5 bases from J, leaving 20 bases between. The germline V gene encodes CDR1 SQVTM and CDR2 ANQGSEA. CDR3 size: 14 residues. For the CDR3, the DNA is TGCAGCGTGGTGGGCCGAGGGCCCAGGAACGAGCAGTACTTC. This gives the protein CSVVGRGPRNEQYF.

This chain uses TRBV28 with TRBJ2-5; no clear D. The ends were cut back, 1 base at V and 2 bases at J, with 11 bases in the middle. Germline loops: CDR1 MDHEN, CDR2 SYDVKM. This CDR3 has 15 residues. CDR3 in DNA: TGTGCCAGCAGTTTATCAACAGCGCCTCAAGAGACCCAGTACTTC. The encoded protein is CASSLSTAPQETQYF.

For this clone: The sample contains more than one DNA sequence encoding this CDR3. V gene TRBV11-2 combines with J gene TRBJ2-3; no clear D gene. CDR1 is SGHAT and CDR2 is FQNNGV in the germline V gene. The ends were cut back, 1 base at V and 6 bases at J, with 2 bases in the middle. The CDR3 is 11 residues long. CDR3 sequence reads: CASSLADTQYF. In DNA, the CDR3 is TGTGCCAGCAGCTTAGCGGATACGCAGTATTTT.

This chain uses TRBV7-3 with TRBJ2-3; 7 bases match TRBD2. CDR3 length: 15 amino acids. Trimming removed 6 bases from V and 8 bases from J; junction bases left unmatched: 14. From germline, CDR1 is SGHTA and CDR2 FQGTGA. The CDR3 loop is CASSPRPGGTRTQYF. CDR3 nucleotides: TGTGCCAGCAGTCCCCGACCGGGAGGTACCCGTACGCAGTATTTT.

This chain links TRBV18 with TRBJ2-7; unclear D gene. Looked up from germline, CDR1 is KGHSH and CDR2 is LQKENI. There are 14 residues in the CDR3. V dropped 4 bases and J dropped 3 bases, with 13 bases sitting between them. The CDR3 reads CASSQTGSNYEQYF. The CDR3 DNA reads TGTGCCAGCTCACAAACCGGGTCTAACTACGAGCAGTACTTC.

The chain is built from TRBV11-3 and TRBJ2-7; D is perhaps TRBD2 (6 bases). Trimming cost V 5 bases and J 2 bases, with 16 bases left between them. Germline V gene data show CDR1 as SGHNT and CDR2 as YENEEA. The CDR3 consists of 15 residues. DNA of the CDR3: TGTGCCAGCAGCCAGTACGGGGGATTTACCTACGAGCAGTACTTC. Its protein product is CASSQYGGFTYEQYF.

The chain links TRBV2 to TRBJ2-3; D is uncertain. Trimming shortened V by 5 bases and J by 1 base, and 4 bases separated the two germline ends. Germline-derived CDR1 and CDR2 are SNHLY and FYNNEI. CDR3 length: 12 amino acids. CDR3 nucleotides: TGTGCCAGCAGTTGGGGCACAGATACGCAGTATTTT. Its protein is CASSWGTDTQYF.

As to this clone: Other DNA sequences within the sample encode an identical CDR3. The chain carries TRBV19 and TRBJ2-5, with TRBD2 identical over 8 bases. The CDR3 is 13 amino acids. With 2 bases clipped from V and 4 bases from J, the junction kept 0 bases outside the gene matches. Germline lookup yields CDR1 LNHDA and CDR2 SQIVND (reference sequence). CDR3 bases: TGTGCCAGTAGTATACTAGCGGGAGAGACCCAGTACTTC. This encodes CASSILAGETQYF.

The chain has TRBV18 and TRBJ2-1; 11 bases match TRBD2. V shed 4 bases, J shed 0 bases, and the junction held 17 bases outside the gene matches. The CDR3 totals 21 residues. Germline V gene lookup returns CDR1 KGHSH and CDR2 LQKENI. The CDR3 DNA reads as TGTGCCAGCTCACAAAAGACAGGGTTGTCTAGCGGGGGGAGCTCCTACAATGAGCAGTTCTTC. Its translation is CASSQKTGLSSGGSSYNEQFF. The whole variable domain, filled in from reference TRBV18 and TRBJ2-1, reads NAGVMQNPRHLVRRRGQEARLRCSPMKGHSHVYWYRQLPEEGLKFMVYLQKENIIDESGMPKERFSAEFPKEGPSILRIQQVVRGDSAAYFCASSQKTGLSSGGSSYNEQFFGPGTRLTVL.

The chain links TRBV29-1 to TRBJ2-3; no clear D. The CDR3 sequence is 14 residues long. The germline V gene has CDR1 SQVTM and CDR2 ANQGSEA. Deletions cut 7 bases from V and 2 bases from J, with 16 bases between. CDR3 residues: CSDGGPGPTDTQYF. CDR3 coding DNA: TGCAGCGACGGTGGTCCGGGTCCCACAGATACGCAGTATTTT.

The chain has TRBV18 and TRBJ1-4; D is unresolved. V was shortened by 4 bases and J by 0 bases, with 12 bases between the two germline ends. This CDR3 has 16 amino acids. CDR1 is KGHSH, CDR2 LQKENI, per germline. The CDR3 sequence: CASSQASGATNEKLFF. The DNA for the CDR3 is TGTGCCAGCTCACAGGCCTCGGGTGCAACTAATGAAAAACTGTTTTTT.

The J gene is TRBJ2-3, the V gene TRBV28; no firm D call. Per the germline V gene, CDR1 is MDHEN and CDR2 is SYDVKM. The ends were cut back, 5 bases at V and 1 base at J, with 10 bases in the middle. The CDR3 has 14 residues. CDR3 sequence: CASSGGWRTDTQYF. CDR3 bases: TGTGCCAGCAGTGGCGGTTGGCGCACAGATACGCAGTATTTT. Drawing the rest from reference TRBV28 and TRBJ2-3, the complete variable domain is DVKVTQSSRYLVKRTGEKVFLECVQDMDHENMFWYRQDPGLGLRLIYFSYDVKMKEKGDIPEGYSVSREKKERFSLILESASTNQTSMYLCASSGGWRTDTQYFGPGTRLTVL.

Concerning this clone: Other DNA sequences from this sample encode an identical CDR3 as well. The CDR3 bases are TGTGCCAGCAGCCAACTAGCGGGGTCCTACAATGAGCAGTTCTTC. It encodes CASSQLAGSYNEQFF. This sequence joins TRBV14 and TRBJ2-1; 9 bases are shared with TRBD2. Per the germline V gene, CDR1 is SGHDN and CDR2 is FVKESK. Trimming removed 2 bases from V and 1 base from J; junction bases left unmatched: 0. The CDR3 totals 15 residues. Based on the CDR3 plus reference TRBV14 and TRBJ2-1, the full variable domain is EAGVTQFPSHSVIEKGQTVTLRCDPISGHDNLYWYRRVMGKEIKFLLHFVKESKQDESGMPNNRFLAERTGGTYSTLKVQPAELEDSGVYFCASSQLAGSYNEQFFGPGTRLTVL.

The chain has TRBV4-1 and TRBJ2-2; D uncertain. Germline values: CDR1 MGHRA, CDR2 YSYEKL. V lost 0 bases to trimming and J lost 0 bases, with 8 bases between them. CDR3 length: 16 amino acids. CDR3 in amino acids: CASSQEQAANTGELFF. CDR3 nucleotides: TGCGCCAGCAGCCAAGAGCAGGCGGCGAACACCGGGGAGCTGTTTTTT.

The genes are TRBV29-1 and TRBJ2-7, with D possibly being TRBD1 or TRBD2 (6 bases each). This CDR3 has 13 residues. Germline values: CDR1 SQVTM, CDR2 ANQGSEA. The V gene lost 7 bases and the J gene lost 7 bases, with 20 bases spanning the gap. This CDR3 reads CSAQTGRAGEQYF. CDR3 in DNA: TGCAGCGCACAGACAGGTCGCGCGGGGGAGCAGTACTTC.

CDR3 sequence reads: CASSSDRGTEAFF. The CDR3 nucleotides are TGTGCCAGCAGTTCAGACAGGGGCACTGAAGCTTTCTTT. The V gene is TRBV28, the J gene TRBJ1-1; 8 bases agree with TRBD1. This CDR3 is 13 amino acids long. The ends lost 4 bases at V and 4 bases at J; junction bases unmatched: 2. The V gene's germline CDR1 is MDHEN and CDR2 SYDVKM. The variable domain in full, completed from reference TRBV28 and TRBJ1-1, reads DVKVTQSSRYLVKRTGEKVFLECVQDMDHENMFWYRQDPGLGLRLIYFSYDVKMKEKGDIPEGYSVSREKKERFSLILESASTNQTSMYLCASSSDRGTEAFFGQGTRLTVV.

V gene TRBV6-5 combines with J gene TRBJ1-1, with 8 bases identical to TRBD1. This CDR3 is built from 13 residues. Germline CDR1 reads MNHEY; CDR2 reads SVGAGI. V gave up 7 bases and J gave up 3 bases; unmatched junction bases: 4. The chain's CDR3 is CASTLTGDTEAFF. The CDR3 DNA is TGTGCCAGCACATTGACAGGGGACACTGAAGCTTTCTTT.

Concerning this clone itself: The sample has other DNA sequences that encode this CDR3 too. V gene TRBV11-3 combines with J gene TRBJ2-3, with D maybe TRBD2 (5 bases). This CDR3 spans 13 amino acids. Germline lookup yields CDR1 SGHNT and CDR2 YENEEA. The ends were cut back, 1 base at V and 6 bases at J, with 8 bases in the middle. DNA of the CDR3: TGTGCCAGCAGCTTAGGGGCGGGCGATACGCAGTATTTT. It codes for CASSLGAGDTQYF.

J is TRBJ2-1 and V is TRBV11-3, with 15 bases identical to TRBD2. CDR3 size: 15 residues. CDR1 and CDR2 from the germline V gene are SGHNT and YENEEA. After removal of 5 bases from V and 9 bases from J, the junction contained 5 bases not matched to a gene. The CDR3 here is CASSPGLAGGSEQFF. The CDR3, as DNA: TGTGCCAGCAGCCCGGGACTAGCGGGAGGTAGTGAGCAGTTCTTC.

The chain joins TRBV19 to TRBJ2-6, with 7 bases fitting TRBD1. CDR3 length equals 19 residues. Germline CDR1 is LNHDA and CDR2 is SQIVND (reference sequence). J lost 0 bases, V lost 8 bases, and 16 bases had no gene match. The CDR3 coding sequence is TGTGCCAGTCGGGACAGCGCCACTCCTTTTTTCTCTGGGGCCAACGTCCTGACTTTC. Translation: CASRDSATPFFSGANVLTF.